This record covers a single T cell receptor (beta chain). This entry belongs to a study of blood T cells in healthy people across ages. Extractions gave at least 5 micrograms of total RNA per sample. Germline values: CDR1 SGHTA, CDR2 FQGNSA. CDR3 length: 16 amino acids. Trimming took 3 bases from V and 2 from J; bases not matched to a gene: 7. With a J-beta primer mix and a sample-barcoded 5' primer, a second PCR ran about 7 to 11 cycles. A template-switch adaptor with 12 random nucleotides tagged each cDNA molecule. TCRdb reanalysed the 5' RACE reads using MiXCR and keeps one entry per CDR3 protein. The sample carries 1,500,000 or so distinct CDR3 sequences, about 45% recorded once.

The chain has TRBV7-2 and TRBJ1-2, with 9 bases fitting TRBD1. The sequence came from a woman younger than 30 in good health. Sequencing was carried out using blood. The CDR3 here is CASSLGQGLGNYGYTF. CDR3 coding DNA: TGTGCCAGCAGCTTGGGACAGGGATTGGGGAACTATGGCTACACCTTC.